The rows below give T cell receptor beta chains drawn from one sample of a study of OX40 agonist ivuxolimab in advanced cancers. Assay: immunoSEQ multiplex PCR; the TCRdb copy retains only in-frame clones and omits some. The data hold 55,000 to 70,000 clones, with around 83% observed a single time. The starting material was CD4+ or CD8+ T cells sorted from blood, obtained in a trial of the OX40 agonist ivuxolimab. The receptors derive from an adult with an advanced solid tumor such as melanoma, head and neck, liver or kidney cancer. The CDR3 runs from the conserved cysteine through the conserved F or W. D genes are given only for firm matches. The size field is filled for only some rows; it gives once, few, many or a size class.

TRBJ1-2 | TRBV14 | TRBD1 | few | TGTGCCAGCAGCCGCCTGACAGGGCGGGGGGACTACACCTTC | CASSRLTGRGDYTF
TRBJ2-7 | TRBV11-3 | TRBD2 | NA | TGTGCCAGCAGCTTGGGGGGGTCCGCCTCCTACGAGCAGTACTTC | CASSLGGSASYEQYF
TRBJ1-6 | TRBV7-2 | NA | NA | TGTGCCAGCAGCCCCGCGGGGGGTAATTCACCCCTCCACTTT | CASSPAGGNSPLHF
TRBJ2-1 | TRBV10-3 | TRBD2 | NA | TGTGCCATCAGTGAGTCGAGTAGCGGGGGCCGATACAATGAGCAGTTCTTC | CAISESSSGGRYNEQFF
TRBJ1-1 | TRBV7-9 | TRBD1 | NA | TGTGCCAGCAGCCCCAGGGGGGGGGCCGCCTACACTGAAGCTTTCTTT | CASSPRGGAAYTEAFF
TRBJ2-1 | TRBV19 | TRBD1 | NA | TGTGCCAGTAGTAAGGTTGACAGGGCTAATGAGCAGTTCTTC | CASSKVDRANEQFF
TRBJ2-3 | TRBV10-3 | TRBD2 | NA | TGTGCCATCAGTAGCGGGGGGGCCGAGGATACGCAGTATTTT | CAISSGGAEDTQYF
TRBJ2-2 | TRBV19 | NA | NA | TGTGCCAGTAGTAAGGGTCCAGAGCTGTTTTTT | CASSKGPELFF
TRBJ2-7 | TRBV6-5 | TRBD2 | few | TGTGCCAGCAGGTTCTTGACTAGCGGCCCCTACGAGCAGTACTTC | CASRFLTSGPYEQYF
TRBJ1-1 | TRBV6-6 | NA | few | TGTGCCAGCAGTTACGGCGGAGGTAGTAGAAACACTGAAGCTTTCTTT | CASSYGGGSRNTEAFF
TRBJ1-6 | TRBV18 | TRBD1 | NA | TGTGCCAGCTCACCACAGCGGTCCCAGGGACAGTTAAAATATAATTCACCCCTCCACTTT | CASSPQRSQGQLKYNSPLHF
TRBJ1-2 | TRBV6-1 | TRBD1 | NA | TGTGCCAGCAGTGAACGCAGGGGGCGCGGTGGCTACACCTTC | CASSERRGRGGYTF
TRBJ2-1 | TRBV5-1 | NA | NA | TGCGCCAGCAGCTTGGCGAGCTCCTACAATGAGCAGTTCTTC | CASSLASSYNEQFF
TRBJ2-7 | TRBV7-2 | TRBD2 | NA | TGTGCCAGCAGCTTAGTTGCGGGGGAGTCCTACGAGCAGTACTTC | CASSLVAGESYEQYF
TRBJ1-1 | TRBV7-9 | NA | NA | TGTGCCAGCAGCTTTTTAGGGGGGCAATGGGACACTGAAGCTTTCTTT | CASSFLGGQWDTEAFF
TRBJ1-4 | TRBV4-1 | TRBD1 | NA | TGCGCCAGCAGCCAACCTGACAGGGACGAAGAAAAACTGTTTTTT | CASSQPDRDEEKLFF
TRBJ2-3 | TRBV19 | NA | NA | TGTGCCAGTACGGCCCACCGTGGCACGGGCACAGATACGCAGTATTTT | CASTAHRGTGTDTQYF
TRBJ1-1 | TRBV7-8 | NA | NA | TGTGCCAGCAGCTTCAGGTTCAGGACAGTAATGAACACTGAAGCTTTCTTT | CASSFRFRTVMNTEAFF
TRBJ2-3 | TRBV18 | TRBD1 | NA | TGTGCCAGCTCACAACCCGACAGGGGAACAGATACGCAGTATTTT | CASSQPDRGTDTQYF
TRBJ2-7 | TRBV27 | TRBD1 | NA | TGTGCCAGCAGGAGGACAGGGGTCCCCTACGAGCAGTACTTC | CASRRTGVPYEQYF
TRBJ1-5 | TRBV9 | NA | NA | TGTGCCAGCAGATTAACAGGGTCTCACCAGCCCCAGCATTTT | CASRLTGSHQPQHF
TRBJ1-1 | TRBV11-1 | TRBD1 | NA | TGTGCCAGCAGCTTTACAGGGGAGACTGAAGCTTTCTTT | CASSFTGETEAFF
TRBJ2-1 | TRBV10-3 | TRBD2 | NA | TGTGCCATCTCGTGGGGGGGCTCCTACAATGAGCAGTTCTTC | CAISWGGSYNEQFF
TRBJ1-5 | TRBV2 | TRBD1 | NA | TGTGCCGGGGGGACAGACCCCAATCAGCCCCAGCATTTT | CAGGTDPNQPQHF
TRBJ2-5 | TRBV4-3 | NA | NA | TGCGCCAGCAGCCAAGATCACCGCCTGGCGACCCAGTACTTC | CASSQDHRLATQYF
TRBJ2-5 | TRBV7-7 | NA | NA | TGTGCTAGCAGCTTACGGGGAGGCGGCGGGGAAGAGACCCAGTACTTC | CASSLRGGGGEETQYF
TRBJ1-2 | TRBV6-5 | NA | NA | TGTGCCAGCACCCCAAAGCGGAGGGGTAGCTATGGCTACACCTTC | CASTPKRRGSYGYTF
TRBJ2-1 | TRBV27 | NA | NA | TGTGCCAGCAGTGTAACAGGAGGGGTTAATGAGCAGTTCTTC | CASSVTGGVNEQFF
TRBJ1-2 | TRBV6-6 | NA | once | TGTGCCAGCAGTCCCGCCGGGGGAGAATATGGCTACACCTTC | CASSPAGGEYGYTF
TRBJ2-1 | TRBV5-4 | NA | NA | TGTGCCAGCAGCTTGGGGGGCCTCTACAATGAGCAGTTCTTC | CASSLGGLYNEQFF
TRBJ2-2 | TRBV5-5 | TRBD1 | NA | TGTGCCAGCAGACTCGGGACAGGGGGTCGCGGGGAGCTGTTTTTT | CASRLGTGGRGELFF
TRBJ1-5 | TRBV7-9 | NA | NA | TGTGCCAGCAGCTTCCAGGGAGGTCAGGGTCAGCCCCAGCATTTT | CASSFQGGQGQPQHF
TRBJ2-1 | TRBV30 | TRBD2 | once | TGTGCCTGGAGTCCTAGGTCACGGACTAGCGGAAACAATGAGCAGTTCTTC | CAWSPRSRTSGNNEQFF